One sample yielded the 5 T cell receptor beta chains listed below, sequenced in a study of T cell responses to AZD1222 COVID-19 vaccine (dated by TCRdb to about 2021). The library came from the immunoSEQ multiplex PCR assay. What TCRdb holds here is the immuneACCESS table cut down to in-frame rearrangements. Part of the clones is not present; checked against another copy, under half of the missing clones reflect an unresolved V gene, and the others are unexplained. This sample comprises around 79,000 clones, roughly 87% of them detected only once. The ten most abundant clones make up over 1.2% of the sample. Interpreted using the paper, the time point label stands for: baseline before first vaccination. The input for sequencing was peripheral blood, taken on day 0 of AZD1222 vaccination. The receptors shown here come from an adult in good health.

The CDR3 bases are TGTGCCAGCGCCTGGGACAGAGCTCAAGAGACCCAGTACTTC. Protein: CASAWDRAQETQYF. The chain combines TRBV14 with TRBJ2-5, with TRBD1 matching over 7 bases. The germline CDR1 and CDR2 sequences are SGHDN and FVKESK. V trimming: 8 bases; J trimming: 2 bases; junction bases outside the gene matches: 8. This CDR3 comprises 14 residues.

A single count supports this clone. The DNA of the CDR3 is TGTGCCAGCAGCCAATTTGGCGGGGATGGTGAGCAGTTCTTC. It translates to CASSQFGGDGEQFF. The chain recombines TRBV3-1 (or the pseudogene TRBV3-2) with TRBJ2-1; a possible D gene is TRBD2 (6 bases). V was shortened by 2 bases and J by 9 bases, with 14 bases between the two germline ends. This CDR3 has 14 residues. Germline CDR1 and CDR2: LGHDT and YNNKEL (reference sequence).

This chain uses TRBV9 with TRBJ1-2; tentatively, D is TRBD1 (5 bases). The V end was cut by 4 bases, the J end by 1 base, with 14 bases between. The CDR3 is 15 residues long. Germline V gene sequence: CDR1 SGDLS, CDR2 YYNGEE. The CDR3, as DNA: TGTGCCAGCAGCCCCGCTGGGGGTGGTAACTATGGCTACACCTTC. Protein: CASSPAGGGNYGYTF.

The chain uses TRBV13 and TRBJ2-7; D is unresolved. Trimming stripped 5 bases from V and 4 bases from J, with 12 bases between. The germline V gene has CDR1 PRHDT and CDR2 FYEKMQ (reference sequence). The CDR3 is 13 amino acids. CDR3 coding DNA: TGTGCCAGCAGCGCTCCCTTTACATACGAGCAGTACTTC. Its protein is CASSAPFTYEQYF. The whole variable domain, remainder taken from reference TRBV13 and TRBJ2-7, is AAGVIQSPRHLIKEKRETATLKCYPIPRHDTVYWYQQGPGQDPQFLISFYEKMQSDKGSIPDRFSAQQFSDYHSELNMSSLELGDSALYFCASSAPFTYEQYFGPGTRLTVT.

This sequence joins TRBV27 and TRBJ1-1; D possibly corresponds to TRBD1 (5 bases). V was cut by 6 bases and J by 1 base, with 12 bases left in between. Germline-derived CDR1 and CDR2 are MNHEY and SMNVEV (reference sequence). The CDR3 runs 14 residues. CDR3 DNA: TGTGCCAGCAGCACGGGACTACCGAACACTGAAGCTTTCTTT. This codes for CASSTGLPNTEAFF.